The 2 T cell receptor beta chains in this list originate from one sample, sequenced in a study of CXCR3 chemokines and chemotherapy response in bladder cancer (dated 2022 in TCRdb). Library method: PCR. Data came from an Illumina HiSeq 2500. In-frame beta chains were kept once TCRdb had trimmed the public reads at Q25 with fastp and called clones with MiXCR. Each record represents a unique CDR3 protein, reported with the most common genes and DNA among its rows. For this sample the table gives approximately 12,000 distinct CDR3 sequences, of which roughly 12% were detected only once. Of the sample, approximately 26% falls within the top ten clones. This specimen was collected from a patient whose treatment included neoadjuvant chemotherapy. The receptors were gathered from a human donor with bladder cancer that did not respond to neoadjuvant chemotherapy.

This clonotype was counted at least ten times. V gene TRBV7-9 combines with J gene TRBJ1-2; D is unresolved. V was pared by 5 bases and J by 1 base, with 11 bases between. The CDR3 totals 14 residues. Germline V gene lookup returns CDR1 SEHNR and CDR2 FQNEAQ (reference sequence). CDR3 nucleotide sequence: TGTGCCAGCAGCGGGCAGAACTTTAACTATGGCTACACCTTC. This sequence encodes CASSGQNFNYGYTF.

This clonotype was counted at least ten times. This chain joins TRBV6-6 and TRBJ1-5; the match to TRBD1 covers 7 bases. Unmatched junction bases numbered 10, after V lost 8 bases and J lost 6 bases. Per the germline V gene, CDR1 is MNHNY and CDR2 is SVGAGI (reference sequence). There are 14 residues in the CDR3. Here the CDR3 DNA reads TGTGCCAGCGTTGGAACAGGGGCAGGTCAGCCCCAGCATTTT. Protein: CASVGTGAGQPQHF.